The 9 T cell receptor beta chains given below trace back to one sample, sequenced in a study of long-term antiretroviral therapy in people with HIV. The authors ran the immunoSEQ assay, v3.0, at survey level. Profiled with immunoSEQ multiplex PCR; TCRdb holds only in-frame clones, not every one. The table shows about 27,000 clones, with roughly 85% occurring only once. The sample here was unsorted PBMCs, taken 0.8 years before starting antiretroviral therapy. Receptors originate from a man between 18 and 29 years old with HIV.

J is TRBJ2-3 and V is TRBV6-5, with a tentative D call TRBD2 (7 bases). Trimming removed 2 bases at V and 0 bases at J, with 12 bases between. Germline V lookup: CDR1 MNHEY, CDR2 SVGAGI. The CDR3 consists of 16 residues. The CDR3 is CASSYVAGASTDTQYF. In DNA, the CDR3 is TGTGCCAGCAGTTACGTGGCGGGGGCCAGCACAGATACGCAGTATTTT.

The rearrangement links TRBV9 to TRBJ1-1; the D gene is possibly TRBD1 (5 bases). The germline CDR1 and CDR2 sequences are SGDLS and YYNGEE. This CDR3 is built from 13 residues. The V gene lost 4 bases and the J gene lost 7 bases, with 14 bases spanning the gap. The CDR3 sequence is CASSPSSGGEAFF. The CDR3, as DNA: TGTGCCAGCAGCCCTAGTTCGGGGGGTGAAGCTTTCTTT.

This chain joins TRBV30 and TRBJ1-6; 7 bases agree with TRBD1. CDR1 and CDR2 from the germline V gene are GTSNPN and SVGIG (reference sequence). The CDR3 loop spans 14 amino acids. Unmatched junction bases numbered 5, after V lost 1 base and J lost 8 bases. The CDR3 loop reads CAWSAPGQHSPLHF. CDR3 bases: TGTGCCTGGAGTGCACCGGGACAGCATTCACCCCTCCACTTT.

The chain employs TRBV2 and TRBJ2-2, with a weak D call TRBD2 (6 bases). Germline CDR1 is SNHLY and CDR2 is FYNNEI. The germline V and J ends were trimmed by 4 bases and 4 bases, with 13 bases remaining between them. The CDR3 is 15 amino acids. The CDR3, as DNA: TGTGCCAGCAGTGGTATTAGGGGAGGCACCGGGGAGCTGTTTTTT. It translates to CASSGIRGGTGELFF.

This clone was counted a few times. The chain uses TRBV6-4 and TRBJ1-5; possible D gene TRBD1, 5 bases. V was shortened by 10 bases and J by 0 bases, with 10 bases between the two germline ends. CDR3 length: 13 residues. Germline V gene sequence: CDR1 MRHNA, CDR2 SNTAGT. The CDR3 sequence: CATATDSNQPQHF. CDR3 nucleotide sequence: TGTGCCACCGCGACAGATAGCAATCAGCCCCAGCATTTT.

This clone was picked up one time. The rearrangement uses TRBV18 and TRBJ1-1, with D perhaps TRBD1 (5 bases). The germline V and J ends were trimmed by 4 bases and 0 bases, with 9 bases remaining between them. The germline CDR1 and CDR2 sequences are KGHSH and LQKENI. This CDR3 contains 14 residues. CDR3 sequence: CASSQDTMNTEAFF. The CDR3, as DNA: TGTGCCAGCTCACAGGACACAATGAACACTGAAGCTTTCTTT.

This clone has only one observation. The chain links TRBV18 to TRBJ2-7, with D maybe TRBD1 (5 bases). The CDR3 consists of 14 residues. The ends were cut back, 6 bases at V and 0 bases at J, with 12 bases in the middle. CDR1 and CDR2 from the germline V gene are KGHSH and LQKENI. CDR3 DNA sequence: TGTGCCAGCTCGCCAAATACAGGCTCCTACGAGCAGTACTTC. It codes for CASSPNTGSYEQYF.

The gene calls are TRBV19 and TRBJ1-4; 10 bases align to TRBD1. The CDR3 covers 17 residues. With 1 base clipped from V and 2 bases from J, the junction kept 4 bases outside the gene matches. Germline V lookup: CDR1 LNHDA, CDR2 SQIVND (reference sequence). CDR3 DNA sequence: TGTGCCAGTAGTATAGTAGACAGGGGGCGTACTAATGAAAAACTGTTTTTT. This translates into CASSIVDRGRTNEKLFF.

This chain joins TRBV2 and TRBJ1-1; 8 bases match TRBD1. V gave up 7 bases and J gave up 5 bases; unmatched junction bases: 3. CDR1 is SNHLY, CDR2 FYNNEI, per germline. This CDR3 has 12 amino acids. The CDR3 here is CASTGQGTEAFF. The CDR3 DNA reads TGTGCCAGCACTGGACAGGGAACTGAAGCTTTCTTT.